This T cell receptor (beta chain) was documented in a study of cytomegalovirus exposure and HLA in healthy donors. Study-wide findings and caveats: A later analysis linked around 17,000 TCR beta sequences to HLA alleles at 0.05 false discovery rate. Looking again later, the authors saw that most CMV-associated TCR beta chains seemed HLA-restricted.

This clone was observed a handful of times. What it binds is unknown. The study ran its PCR with 60 Vbeta and 13 Jbeta primers. Produced via immunoSEQ multiplex PCR; TCRdb's table is partial and in-frame only. The data show under 200,000 clones, with about 62% seen just once and around 3% held by the top ten. Sequencing was performed on PBMCs. This TCR was sampled from a man aged 40-49 years in good health and CMV-seronegative.

CDR3 sequence: CASSLAGTSTDTQYF. CDR3 DNA sequence: TGTGCCAGCAGCTTAGCCGGGACTAGCACAGATACGCAGTATTTT. The chain has TRBV7-8 and TRBJ2-3; perhaps TRBD2 as D (6 bases). CDR1 and CDR2 from the germline V gene are SGHVS and FQNEAQ. The V gene lost 0 bases and the J gene lost 0 bases, with 7 bases spanning the gap. CDR3 size: 15 residues.